This is a list of T cell receptor beta chains from one sample in a study of T-cell reconstitution after alpha-beta-depleted transplantation in children. TCRdb passed the PCR reads through MiXCR, listing each CDR3 protein once. The repertoire holds approximately 70,000 distinct CDR3 sequences, with 4.9% as singletons. Specimen: PBMCs, mostly from graft donor cells, collected 180 days after TCRalphabeta/CD19-depleted stem cell transplant. All receptors come from a boy in the first two years of life who had a stem cell transplant for acute myeloid leukemia, so the T cells may come from the graft donor. CDR3s include the opening cysteine and the closing phenylalanine or tryptophan. Fields, in order: V gene, clone size, D gene, J gene, CDR3 protein, CDR3 DNA. A D gene is named only where the DNA matches it firmly. Where a row states a size, it is once, few, many or the class of an expanded clone; other rows omit it.

V: TRBV29-1
size: many
D: .
J: TRBJ2-1
CDR3: CSVGRALVGNNEQFF
DNA: TGCAGCGTTGGACGGGCCTTGGTGGGTAACAATGAGCAGTTCTTC

V: TRBV6-5
size: once
D: TRBD1
J: TRBJ1-4
CDR3: CASSSRDRVNEKLFF
DNA: TGTGCCAGCAGTTCCCGGGACAGGGTAAATGAAAAACTGTTTTTT

V: TRBV5-1
size: many
D: .
J: TRBJ2-7
CDR3: CASSGWTATYEQYF
DNA: TGCGCCAGCAGCGGCTGGACAGCTACCTACGAGCAGTACTTC

V: TRBV5-6
size: many
D: .
J: TRBJ2-5
CDR3: CASSLIQGGQNETQYF
DNA: TGTGCCAGCAGCTTAATCCAGGGGGGTCAGAATGAGACCCAGTACTTC

V: TRBV12-3/TRBV12-4
size: many
D: .
J: TRBJ1-1
CDR3: CASLGWPGNTEAFF
DNA: TGTGCCAGCCTCGGATGGCCGGGGAACACTGAAGCTTTCTTT

V: TRBV28
size: many
D: TRBD1
J: TRBJ2-2
CDR3: CASSLRGRRITGELFF
DNA: TGTGCCAGCAGTTTAAGGGGGCGTAGAATAACCGGGGAGCTGTTTTTT

V: TRBV11-2
size: .
D: .
J: TRBJ1-5
CDR3: CASKVNQHF
DNA: TGTGCCAGCAAGGTCAACCAGCATTTT

V: TRBV12-3/TRBV12-4
size: many
D: TRBD1
J: TRBJ1-5
CDR3: CASSLKDRGVNQPQHF
DNA: TGTGCCAGCAGTTTGAAGGACAGGGGGGTCAATCAGCCCCAGCATTTT

V: TRBV20-1
size: many
D: .
J: TRBJ2-7
CDR3: CSARAVTGSHEQYF
DNA: TGCAGTGCTAGAGCAGTTACAGGTAGCCACGAGCAGTACTTC

V: TRBV7-8
size: many
D: .
J: TRBJ2-3
CDR3: CASSRGFLGGRLDTQYF
DNA: TGTGCCAGCAGCAGGGGATTCTTGGGGGGGCGTTTGGATACGCAGTATTTT

V: TRBV12-3/TRBV12-4
size: many
D: .
J: TRBJ2-3
CDR3: CASSLAGGPGSTDTQYF
DNA: TGTGCCAGCAGTTTAGCGGGGGGGCCCGGGAGCACAGATACGCAGTATTTT

V: TRBV4-3
size: many
D: .
J: TRBJ1-1
CDR3: CASSHMNTEAFF
DNA: TGCGCCAGCAGCCATATGAACACTGAAGCTTTCTTT

V: TRBV2
size: .
D: .
J: TRBJ1-5
CDR3: CASSSQVYQPQHF
DNA: TGTGCCAGCAGTTCTCAGGTGTATCAGCCCCAGCATTTT

V: TRBV16
size: many
D: .
J: TRBJ2-2
CDR3: CASSLYAAGELFF
DNA: TGTGCCAGCAGCCTTTACGCGGCCGGGGAGCTGTTTTTT

V: TRBV2
size: many
D: TRBD2
J: TRBJ2-7
CDR3: CASRLLAERSEQYF
DNA: TGTGCCAGCAGGTTACTAGCGGAAAGGTCCGAGCAGTACTTC

V: TRBV12-3/TRBV12-4
size: many
D: TRBD1
J: TRBJ1-1
CDR3: CASNPSLGQKNTEAFF
DNA: TGTGCCAGCAACCCCAGTCTGGGACAGAAGAACACTGAAGCTTTCTTT

V: TRBV18
size: many
D: .
J: TRBJ1-2
CDR3: CASSPTFEPTDTYGYTF
DNA: TGTGCCAGCTCACCGACGTTTGAGCCCACTGATACTTATGGCTACACCTTC

V: TRBV4-2
size: .
D: .
J: TRBJ1-1
CDR3: CASSPGWTEAFF
DNA: TGTGCCAGCAGCCCCGGTTGGACTGAAGCTTTCTTT

V: TRBV3-1
size: many
D: .
J: TRBJ2-5
CDR3: CASTHIETQYF
DNA: TGTGCCAGCACCCATATAGAGACCCAGTACTTC

V: TRBV29-1
size: many
D: .
J: TRBJ1-5
CDR3: CSVSQGWDSNQPQHF
DNA: TGCAGCGTTTCACAGGGTTGGGATAGCAATCAGCCCCAGCATTTT

V: TRBV18
size: many
D: TRBD2
J: TRBJ2-3
CDR3: CASSPRTSGGADTQYF
DNA: TGTGCCAGCTCACCCCGGACTAGCGGGGGTGCAGATACGCAGTATTTT

V: TRBV7-2
size: many
D: TRBD2
J: TRBJ2-1
CDR3: CASSQPVVGRRVEQFF
DNA: TGTGCCAGCAGCCAACCAGTGGTCGGGAGGAGAGTTGAGCAGTTCTTC

V: TRBV27
size: many
D: .
J: TRBJ2-2
CDR3: CASSWEGGTGELFF
DNA: TGTGCCAGCAGTTGGGAAGGGGGCACCGGGGAGCTGTTTTTT

V: TRBV5-1
size: .
D: TRBD2
J: TRBJ2-2
CDR3: CASSLGPSGNTGELFF
DNA: TGCGCCAGCAGCTTGGGTCCTAGCGGAAACACCGGGGAGCTGTTTTTT

V: TRBV29-1
size: .
D: .
J: TRBJ2-1
CDR3: CSSPTPGSYNEQFF
DNA: TGCAGCTCTCCGACTCCCGGATCGTACAATGAGCAGTTCTTC

V: TRBV9
size: many
D: .
J: TRBJ2-1
CDR3: CASSVGGSSNEQFF
DNA: TGTGCCAGCAGCGTAGGGGGGTCATCCAATGAGCAGTTCTTC

V: TRBV2
size: .
D: .
J: TRBJ1-2
CDR3: CASSDLQGGGNGYTF
DNA: TGTGCCAGCAGTGATCTACAGGGTGGGGGAAACGGCTACACCTTC

V: TRBV11-2
size: many
D: TRBD1
J: TRBJ1-2
CDR3: CASSSNFGTDYGYTF
DNA: TGTGCCAGCAGCTCCAATTTCGGGACAGACTACGGCTACACCTTC

V: TRBV5-1
size: many
D: .
J: TRBJ2-7
CDR3: CASSLESGFGYEQYF
DNA: TGCGCCAGCAGCTTGGAATCAGGGTTCGGATACGAGCAGTACTTC